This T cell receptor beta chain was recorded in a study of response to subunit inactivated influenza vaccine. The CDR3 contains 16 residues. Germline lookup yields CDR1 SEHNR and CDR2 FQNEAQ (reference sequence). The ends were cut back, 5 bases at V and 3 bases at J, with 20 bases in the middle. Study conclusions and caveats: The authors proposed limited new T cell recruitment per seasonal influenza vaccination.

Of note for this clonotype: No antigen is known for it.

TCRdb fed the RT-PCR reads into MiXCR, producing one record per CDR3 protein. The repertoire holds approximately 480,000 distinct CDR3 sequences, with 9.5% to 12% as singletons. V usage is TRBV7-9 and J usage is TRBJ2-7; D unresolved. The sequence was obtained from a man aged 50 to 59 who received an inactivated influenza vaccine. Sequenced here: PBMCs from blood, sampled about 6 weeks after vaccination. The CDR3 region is CASSGKGSTPFYEQYF. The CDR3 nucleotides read TGTGCCAGCAGCGGTAAAGGGTCCACTCCTTTCTACGAGCAGTACTTC.